The source of this T cell receptor (beta chain) is a study of blood T cell dynamics during melanoma immunotherapy. The CDR3 has 16 residues. The V gene's germline CDR1 is SGHRS and CDR2 YFSETQ. Between the trimmed V and J ends, which lost 6 bases and 4 bases, there was a span of 20 bases. Points from the study as a whole: PBMC repertoires of eventual disease-control patients split at W3 into clonality or diversity gains.

The protocol was immunoSEQ multiplex PCR, while the TCRdb copy is restricted to in-frame clones and leaves out a portion. The table has 8,500 to 10,000 clones, 80% to 90% seen once. Sample time point: pre-treatment baseline. One draw preceded checkpoint blockade; another followed its first cycle at week 3. Apart from a couple of fast progressors, RECIST 1.1 response was judged 12 weeks post-infusion. This clone came up once. Its antigen is not known. This receptor was taken from a human donor with melanoma. The chain is built from TRBV5-1 and TRBJ2-1; possibly TRBD1 or TRBD2 for D (5 bases each). This material consisted of blood, taken from a patient treated with checkpoint blockade. CDR3 DNA sequence: TGCGCCAGCACCCTGGGGGTAGGGGCCCGGTACAATGAGCAGTTCTTC. It is translated as CASTLGVGARYNEQFF. Variable domain in full (rest from reference TRBV5-1 and TRBJ2-1): KAGVTQTPRYLIKTRGQQVTLSCSPISGHRSVSWYQQTPGQGLQFLFEYFSETQRNKGNFPGRFSGRQFSNSRSEMNVSTLELGDSALYLCASTLGVGARYNEQFFGPGTRLTVL.